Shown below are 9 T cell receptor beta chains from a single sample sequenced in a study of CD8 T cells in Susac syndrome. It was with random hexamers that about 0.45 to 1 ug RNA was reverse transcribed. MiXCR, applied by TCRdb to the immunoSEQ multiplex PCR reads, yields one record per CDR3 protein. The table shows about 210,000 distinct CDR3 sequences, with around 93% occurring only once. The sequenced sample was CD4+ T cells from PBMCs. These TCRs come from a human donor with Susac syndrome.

The CDR3 DNA follows: TGCGCCAGCAGCTTGGACCTGCGGGGCTACACCTTC. This translates into CASSLDLRGYTF. The gene calls are TRBV5-1 and TRBJ1-2; D is uncertain. The germline V gene has CDR1 SGHRS and CDR2 YFSETQ. The CDR3 consists of 12 residues. Trimming shortened V by 0 bases and J by 8 bases, and 8 bases separated the two germline ends.

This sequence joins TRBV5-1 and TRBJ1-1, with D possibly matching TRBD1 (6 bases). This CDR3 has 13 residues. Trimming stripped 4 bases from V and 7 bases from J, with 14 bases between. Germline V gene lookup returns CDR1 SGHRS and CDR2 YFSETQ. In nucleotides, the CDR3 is TGCGCCAGCAGCGCCGACAGGCCGAGTGAAGCTTTCTTT. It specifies CASSADRPSEAFF.

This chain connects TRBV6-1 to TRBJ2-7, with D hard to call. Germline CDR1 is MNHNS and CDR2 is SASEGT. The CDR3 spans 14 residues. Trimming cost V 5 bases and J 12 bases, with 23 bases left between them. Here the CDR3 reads CASSPNTRPQFLYF. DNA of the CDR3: TGTGCCAGCAGTCCTAACACACGTCCACAATTCCTGTACTTC.

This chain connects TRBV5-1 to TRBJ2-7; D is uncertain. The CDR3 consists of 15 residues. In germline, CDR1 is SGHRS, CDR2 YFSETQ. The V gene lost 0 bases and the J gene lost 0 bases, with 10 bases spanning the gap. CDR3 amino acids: CASSLGVEPSYEQYF. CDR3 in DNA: TGCGCCAGCAGCTTGGGGGTAGAGCCCTCCTACGAGCAGTACTTC.

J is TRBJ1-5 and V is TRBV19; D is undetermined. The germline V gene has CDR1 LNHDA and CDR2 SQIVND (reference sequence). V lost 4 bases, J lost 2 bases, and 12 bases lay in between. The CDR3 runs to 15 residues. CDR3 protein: CASSNGRTGNQPQHF. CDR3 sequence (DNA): TGTGCCAGTAGTAACGGGCGGACGGGCAATCAGCCCCAGCATTTT. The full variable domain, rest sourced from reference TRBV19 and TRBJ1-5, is DGGITQSPKYLFRKEGQNVTLSCEQNLNHDAMYWYRQDPGQGLRLIYYSQIVNDFQKGDIAEGYSVSREKKESFPLTVTSAQKNPTAFYLCASSNGRTGNQPQHFGDGTRLSIL.

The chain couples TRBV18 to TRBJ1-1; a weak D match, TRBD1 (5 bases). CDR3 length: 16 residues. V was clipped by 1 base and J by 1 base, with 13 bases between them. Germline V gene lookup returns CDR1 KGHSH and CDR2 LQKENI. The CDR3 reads CASSPRGLPQNTEAFF. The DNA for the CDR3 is TGTGCCAGCTCACCACGGGGCCTCCCCCAGAACACTGAAGCTTTCTTT. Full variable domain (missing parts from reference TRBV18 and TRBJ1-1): NAGVMQNPRHLVRRRGQEARLRCSPMKGHSHVYWYRQLPEEGLKFMVYLQKENIIDESGMPKERFSAEFPKEGPSILRIQQVVRGDSAAYFCASSPRGLPQNTEAFFGQGTRLTVV.

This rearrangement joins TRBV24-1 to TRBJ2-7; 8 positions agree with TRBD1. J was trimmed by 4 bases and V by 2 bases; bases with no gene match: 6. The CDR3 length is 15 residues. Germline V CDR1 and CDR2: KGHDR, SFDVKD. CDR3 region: CATSDSRGPSYEQYF. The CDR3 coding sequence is TGTGCCACCAGTGATTCCAGGGGGCCCTCTTACGAGCAGTACTTC.

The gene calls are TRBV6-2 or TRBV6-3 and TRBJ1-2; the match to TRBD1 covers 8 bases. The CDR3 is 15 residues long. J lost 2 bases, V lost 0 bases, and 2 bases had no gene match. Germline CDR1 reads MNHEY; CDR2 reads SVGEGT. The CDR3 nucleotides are TGTGCCAGCAGTTACTCGACAGGGGCCAACTATGGCTACACCTTC. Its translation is CASSYSTGANYGYTF.

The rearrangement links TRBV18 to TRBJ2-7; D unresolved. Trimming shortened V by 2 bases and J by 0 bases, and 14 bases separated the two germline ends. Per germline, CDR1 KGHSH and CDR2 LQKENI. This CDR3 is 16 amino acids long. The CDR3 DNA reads TGTGCCAGCTCACCAGGGCCCCCGGTGGGCTCCTACGAGCAGTACTTC. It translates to CASSPGPPVGSYEQYF.